This entry lists 8 T cell receptor beta chains sequenced from one sample in a study of T-cell reconstitution after alpha-beta-depleted transplantation in children. Library preparation (for TCRbeta) was performed with unique molecular identifiers. From the PCR reads, TCRdb called clonotypes with MiXCR, one entry per CDR3 protein. Altogether just under 250,000 distinct CDR3 sequences are present, around 25% being singletons, with the ten largest covering 2.6%. This specimen was PBMCs, taken before TCRalphabeta/CD19-depleted stem cell transplant. These receptors all come from a girl aged 2-10 years with Fanconi anemia, due to receive a stem cell transplant.

CDR3 protein: CATSRGYPNEQFF. As DNA, the CDR3 is TGTGCCACCAGCAGAGGTTACCCCAATGAGCAGTTCTTC. The chain links TRBV15 to TRBJ2-1; D call uncertain. CDR3 length: 13 residues. The germline CDR1 and CDR2 sequences are LNHNV and YYDKDF (reference sequence). Trimming removed 1 base from V and 6 bases from J, with 7 bases in between.

This clonotype occurred many times. The chain couples TRBV4-2 to TRBJ2-7; TRBD1 aligns across 8 bases. Germline V CDR1 and CDR2: LGHNA, YNFKEQ. The J segment lost 6 bases and the V segment lost 0 bases, leaving 7 bases of the junction unmatched. The CDR3 consists of 15 residues. CDR3 bases: TGTGCCAGCAGCCAAGAGCCAGGACAGGGCCTCGAGCAGTACTTC. Its protein product is CASSQEPGQGLEQYF.

This clonotype was counted many times. The chain uses TRBV29-1 and TRBJ2-7; 8 bases match TRBD1. Trimming removed 3 bases from V and 4 bases from J; junction bases left unmatched: 5. CDR1 SQVTM and CDR2 ANQGSEA come from the germline V gene. The CDR3 contains 13 residues. The DNA of the CDR3 is TGCAGCGTTGATTACGGACAGGGTTACGAGCAGTACTTC. This translates into CSVDYGQGYEQYF.

The chain couples TRBV7-2 to TRBJ2-5, with 16 bases identical to TRBD2. Germline CDR1 reads SGHTA; CDR2 reads FQGNSA. Unmatched junction bases numbered 9, after V lost 6 bases and J lost 5 bases. This CDR3 comprises 17 residues. For the CDR3, the DNA is TGTGCCAGCAGTTTTAGACCGGGACTAGCGGGAGGGGAGACCCAGTACTTC. Amino acid sequence: CASSFRPGLAGGETQYF.

This clonotype was seen a handful of times. This chain links TRBV20-1 with TRBJ2-1, with D possibly being TRBD1 or TRBD2 (6 bases each). Germline V lookup: CDR1 DFQATT, CDR2 SNEGSKA (reference sequence). CDR3 size: 16 residues. Between the trimmed V and J ends, which lost 0 bases and 4 bases, there was a span of 16 bases. The CDR3 DNA sequence: TGCAGTGCTAGAGATCACCTAAGGGGGGCTTACAATGAGCAGTTCTTC. Translated, it gives CSARDHLRGAYNEQFF.

There are many counts of this clonotype. A single base separates this from a much larger clone, so it may be a read error. The genes are TRBV7-3 and TRBJ2-1; D call uncertain. Trimming pared 3 bases from V and 0 bases from J, leaving 3 bases between. CDR1 is SGHTA, CDR2 FQGTGA, per germline. CDR3 length: 13 amino acids. The CDR3 nucleotides are TGTGCCAGCAGCTTTAACTCCTACAATGAGCAGTTCTTC. Protein sequence: CASSFNSYNEQFF.

This clonotype came up many times. J is TRBJ2-1 and V is TRBV29-1; D could derive from TRBD1 or TRBD2 (5 bases each). The germline V gene has CDR1 SQVTM and CDR2 ANQGSEA. This CDR3 contains 14 residues. V was cut by 8 bases and J by 0 bases, with 14 bases left in between. CDR3 sequence: CSIRRDPSYNEQFF. CDR3 in DNA: TGCAGCATCCGCCGGGACCCCTCCTACAATGAGCAGTTCTTC.

V and J are TRBV29-1 and TRBJ1-2, with unresolved D. Trimming took 6 bases from V and 3 from J, leaving 5 bases between them. CDR1 and CDR2 from the germline V gene are SQVTM and ANQGSEA. This CDR3 has 10 residues. DNA for the CDR3: TGCAGCGTATCCGACTATGGCTACACCTTC. Its protein product is CSVSDYGYTF.